This TCR beta chain was profiled in a study of T cell responses to AZD1222 COVID-19 vaccine. Study findings and constraints: The study sampled repertoires only after the peak T cell response. Spike-specific TCR breadth and depth both grew after two AZD1222 doses. Nearly half of the spike-specific TCRs reportedly recognize variant regions that carry no mutations.

The V gene lost 2 bases and the J gene lost 4 bases, with 16 bases spanning the gap. CDR1 MNHEY and CDR2 SMNVEV come from the germline V gene (reference sequence). The CDR3 runs to 16 residues. Some clones are missing from TCRdb's copy, which holds only in-frame ones; the method was immunoSEQ multiplex PCR. In the table there are 150,000 to 200,000 clones, about 90% of which are singletons. This clone was picked up one time. The antigen is undetermined. J is TRBJ2-3 and V is TRBV27, with D maybe TRBD2 (6 bases). The receptor was isolated from an adult who received the AZD1222 COVID-19 vaccine. Sample: peripheral blood, taken 28 days after the second AZD1222 dose. The CDR3: CASSLPGGGSADTQYF. The CDR3, as DNA: TGTGCCAGCAGTTTACCCGGGGGTGGGTCGGCAGATACGCAGTATTTT.